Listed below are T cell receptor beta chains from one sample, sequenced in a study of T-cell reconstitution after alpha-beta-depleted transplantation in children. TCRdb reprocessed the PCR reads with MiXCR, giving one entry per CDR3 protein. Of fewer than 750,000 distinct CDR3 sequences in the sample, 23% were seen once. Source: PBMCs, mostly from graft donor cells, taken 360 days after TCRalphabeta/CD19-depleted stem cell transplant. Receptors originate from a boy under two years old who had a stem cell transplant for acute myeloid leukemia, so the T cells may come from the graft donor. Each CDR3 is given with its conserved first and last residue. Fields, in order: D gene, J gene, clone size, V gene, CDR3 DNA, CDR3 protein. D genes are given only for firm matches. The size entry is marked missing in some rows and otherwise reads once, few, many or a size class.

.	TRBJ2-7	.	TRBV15	TGTGCCACCAGCAGAGATAGGGCAGCAGCCTACGAGCAGTACTTC	CATSRDRAAAYEQYF
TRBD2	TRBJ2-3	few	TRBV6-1	TGTGCCAGCAGTGAAGCGAGGCGGGGGGGTATAGATACGCAGTATTTT	CASSEARRGGIDTQYF
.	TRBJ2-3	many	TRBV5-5	TGTGCCAGCAGCTTGGGAGGGGGAAGGGGCACAGATACGCAGTATTTT	CASSLGGGRGTDTQYF
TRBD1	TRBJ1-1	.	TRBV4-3	TGCGCCAGCAGGGTTGACAGGGGAGGCACTGAAGCTTTCTTT	CASRVDRGGTEAFF
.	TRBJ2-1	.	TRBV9	TGTGCCAGCAGCGTAATGGGCGGGATATACAATGAGCAGTTCTTC	CASSVMGGIYNEQFF
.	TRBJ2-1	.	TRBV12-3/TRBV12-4	TGTGCCAGCAGTGCCTACCGGACTACCTACAATGAGCAGTTCTTC	CASSAYRTTYNEQFF
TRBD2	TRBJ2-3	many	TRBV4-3	TGCGCCAGCAGCCACCCCCGCGGACCAGCGGGGGCGGGTACGCAGTATTTT	CASSHPRGPAGAGTQYF
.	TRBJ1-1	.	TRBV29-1	TGCAGCCCGGGGGGAGTGAACACTGAAGCTTTCTTT	CSPGGVNTEAFF
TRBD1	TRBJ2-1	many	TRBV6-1	TGTGCCAGCAGTGGGGGACAGGGAGGTGTTAGTGAGCAGTTCTTC	CASSGGQGGVSEQFF
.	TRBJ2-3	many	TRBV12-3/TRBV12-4	TGTGCCAGCAGGAACGGGGATACGCAGTATTTT	CASRNGDTQYF
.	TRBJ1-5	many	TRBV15	TGTGCCACCAGCAGGCGGGGACCCCAGCATTTT	CATSRRGPQHF
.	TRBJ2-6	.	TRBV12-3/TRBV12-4	TGTGCCACCCTGGAGGGGTCTGGGGCCAACGTCCTGACTTTC	CATLEGSGANVLTF
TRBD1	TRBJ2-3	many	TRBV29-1	TGCAGCGTTGACGGACAGGGGGGCACAGATACGCAGTATTTT	CSVDGQGGTDTQYF
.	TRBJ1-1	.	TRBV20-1	TGCAGTGCTAGAGATGTTCGAGTAGCCGAAGCTTTCTTT	CSARDVRVAEAFF
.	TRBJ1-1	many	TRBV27	TGTGCCAGCAGTTTCCATGGCACTGAAGCTTTCTTT	CASSFHGTEAFF
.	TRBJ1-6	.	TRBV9	TGTGCCAGCAGCGCGATTAACAGGAATTCACCCCTCCACTTT	CASSAINRNSPLHF
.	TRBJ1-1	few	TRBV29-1	TGCAGCGTGGGACGGTTAAACACTGAAGCTTTCTTT	CSVGRLNTEAFF
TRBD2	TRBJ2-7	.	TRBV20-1	TGCAGTGCTGGGACTAGCGGGCCCTACGAGCAGTACTTC	CSAGTSGPYEQYF
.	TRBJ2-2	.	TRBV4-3	TGCGCCAGCAGCCAAGATGGGGTGAACACCGGGGAGCTGTTTTTT	CASSQDGVNTGELFF
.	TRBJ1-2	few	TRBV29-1	TGCAGCGTAAGACTACAGGGAAACTATGGCTACACCTTC	CSVRLQGNYGYTF
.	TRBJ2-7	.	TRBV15	TGTGCCACCAGCCCGGGGGACTACGAGCAGTACTTC	CATSPGDYEQYF
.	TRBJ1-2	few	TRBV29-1	TGCAGCGTTGGGGGGGGGATTTCGAGCTATGGCTACACCTTC	CSVGGGISSYGYTF
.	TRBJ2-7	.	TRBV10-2	TGCGCCAGCCGGGGGTTTGGCTCCTACGAGCAGTACTTC	CASRGFGSYEQYF
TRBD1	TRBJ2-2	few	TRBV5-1	TGCGCCAGCAGCATCCGACAGGGAACAGGCGGGGAGCTGTTTTTT	CASSIRQGTGGELFF
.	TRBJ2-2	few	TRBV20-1	TGCAGTGCTAGAGATGGGGCCACCGGGGAGCTGTTTTTT	CSARDGATGELFF
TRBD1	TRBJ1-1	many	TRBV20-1	TGCAGTGCTCAGTGGACAGGGGCGAACACTGAAGCTTTCTTT	CSAQWTGANTEAFF
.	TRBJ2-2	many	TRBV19	TGTGCCAGTAGTATCGGAGCGGGCACCGGGGAGCTGTTTTTT	CASSIGAGTGELFF
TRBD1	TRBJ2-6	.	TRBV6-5	TGTGCCAGCAGTATACCAGGACAGGGCCGCTCTGGGGCCAACGTCCTGACTTTC	CASSIPGQGRSGANVLTF
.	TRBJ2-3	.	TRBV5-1	TGCGCCAGCAGCTTGGAGGACTATTTCTCGTTGGATACGCAGTATTTT	CASSLEDYFSLDTQYF
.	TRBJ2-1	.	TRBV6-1	TGTGCCAGCAGCCGCCCCCCAGGGATATGGGGTAATGAGCAGTTCTTC	CASSRPPGIWGNEQFF
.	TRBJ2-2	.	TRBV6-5	TGTGCCAGCAGTTACACCGACAGGTCCGCGAACACCGGGGAGCTGTTTTTT	CASSYTDRSANTGELFF
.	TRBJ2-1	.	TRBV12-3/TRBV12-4	TGTGCCAGCAGTTTGAGGGTGGGCGATGAGCAGTTCTTC	CASSLRVGDEQFF
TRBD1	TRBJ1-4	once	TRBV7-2	TGTGCCAGCAGCCCGGACAGGCTCGGTGAAAAACTGTTTTTT	CASSPDRLGEKLFF
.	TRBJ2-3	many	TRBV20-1	TGCAGTGCTACTATAGCATCGGATACGCAGTATTTT	CSATIASDTQYF
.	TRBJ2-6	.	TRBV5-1	TGCGCCAGCAGCTTGTCCTCCAAGAACGTCCTGACTTTC	CASSLSSKNVLTF
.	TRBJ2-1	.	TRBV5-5	TGTGCCAGCAGCTTGGACCCCTCAGGGGGGCGGAATGAGCAGTTCTTC	CASSLDPSGGRNEQFF
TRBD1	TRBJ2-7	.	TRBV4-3	TGCGCCAGCAGCCAAGATAAGTCGGGACAGGGACTATGGGAGCAGTACTTC	CASSQDKSGQGLWEQYF
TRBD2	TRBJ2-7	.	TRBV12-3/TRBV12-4	TGTGCCAGCAGTTCCCTGACTAGCGTCTACGAGCAGTACTTC	CASSSLTSVYEQYF
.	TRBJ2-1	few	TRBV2	TGTGCCAGCAGTGAATTTGGGGACTCCTCCTACAATGAGCAGTTCTTC	CASSEFGDSSYNEQFF
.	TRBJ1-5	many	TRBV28	TGTGCCAGCAGTCCCGGCAGGGCTAGCAATCAGCCCCAGCATTTT	CASSPGRASNQPQHF
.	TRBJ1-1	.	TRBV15	TGTGCCGCCAGCAGGGAGAACACTGAAGCTTTCTTT	CAASRENTEAFF
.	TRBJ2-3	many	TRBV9	TGTGCCAGCAGCTCCATTGGAGCGGCAGATACGCAGTATTTT	CASSSIGAADTQYF
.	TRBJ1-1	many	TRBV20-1	TGCAGTGCTAGAGATCCTGGGCGGGAGGTCACTGAAGCTTTCTTT	CSARDPGREVTEAFF
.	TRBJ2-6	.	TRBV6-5	TGTGCCAGCAGTTTGTCAGCCTTAGGGTCTGGGGCCAACGTCCTGACTTTC	CASSLSALGSGANVLTF
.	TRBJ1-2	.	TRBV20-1	TGCAGTGCTAGAGCGGGCCGCTGGAGTGGCTACACCTTC	CSARAGRWSGYTF
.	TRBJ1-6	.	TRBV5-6	TGTGCCAGCAGCTTGCCCACAGGGAGTTCACCCCTCCACTTT	CASSLPTGSSPLHF
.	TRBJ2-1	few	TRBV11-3	TGTGCCAGCAGCTTAGACTTCAGGGTTGGAGAGCAGTTCTTC	CASSLDFRVGEQFF
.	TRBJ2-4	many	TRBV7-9	TGTGCCAGCAACGACCAGCGAGAAAACATTCAGTACTTC	CASNDQRENIQYF
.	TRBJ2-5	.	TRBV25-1	TGTGCCAGCAGTGAAAATCAGGGATGGAGTGCCCAGTACTTC	CASSENQGWSAQYF
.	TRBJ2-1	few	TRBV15	TGTGCCACCAGCAGATTAACAGGGAACTTCAGCTCCTACAATGAGCAGTTCTTC	CATSRLTGNFSSYNEQFF
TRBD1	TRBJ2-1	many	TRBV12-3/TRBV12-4	TGTGCCAGCAGTTTATTAATCGGGACAGGGTCCTACAATGAGCAGTTCTTC	CASSLLIGTGSYNEQFF
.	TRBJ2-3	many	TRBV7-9	TGTGCCAGCAGCTTAGGGCCCGACGATACGCAGTATTTT	CASSLGPDDTQYF
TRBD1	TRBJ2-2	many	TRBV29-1	TGCAGCGTTGATCCAGGGGGCGGCAACGGGGAGCTGTTTTTT	CSVDPGGGNGELFF
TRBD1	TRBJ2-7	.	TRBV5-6	TGTGCCAGTACTGATACGCCGGGACAGGGGTACGAGCAGTACTTC	CASTDTPGQGYEQYF
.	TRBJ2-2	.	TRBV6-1	TGTGCCAGCAGTAGACTCTTGACGAACACCGGGGAGCTGTTTTTT	CASSRLLTNTGELFF
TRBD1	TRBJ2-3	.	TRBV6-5	TGTGCCAGCAGTTACGATCTAGACAGGGTCAGAGATACGCAGTATTTT	CASSYDLDRVRDTQYF
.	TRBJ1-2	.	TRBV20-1	TGCAGTGCTAGTGTCGACTATGGCTACACCTTC	CSASVDYGYTF